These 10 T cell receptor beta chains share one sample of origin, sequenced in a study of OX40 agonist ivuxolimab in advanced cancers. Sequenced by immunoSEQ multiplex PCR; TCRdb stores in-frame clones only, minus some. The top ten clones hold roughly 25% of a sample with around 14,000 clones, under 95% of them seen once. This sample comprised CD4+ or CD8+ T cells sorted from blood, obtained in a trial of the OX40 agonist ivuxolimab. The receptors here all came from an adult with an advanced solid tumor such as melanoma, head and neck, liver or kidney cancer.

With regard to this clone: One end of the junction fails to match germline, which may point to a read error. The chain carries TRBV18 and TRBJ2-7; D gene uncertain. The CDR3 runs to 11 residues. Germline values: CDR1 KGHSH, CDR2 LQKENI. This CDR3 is CASRPTYGQYF. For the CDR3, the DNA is TGTGCCAGTCGACCCACCTACGGGCAGTACTTC.

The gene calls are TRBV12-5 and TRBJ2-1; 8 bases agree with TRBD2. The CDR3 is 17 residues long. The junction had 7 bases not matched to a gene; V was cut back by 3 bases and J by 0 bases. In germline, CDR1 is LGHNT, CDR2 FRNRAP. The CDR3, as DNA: TGTGCTAGTGGTTTTTTAGGCCTAGCGGGCTCCTACAATGAGCAGTTCTTC. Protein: CASGFLGLAGSYNEQFF.

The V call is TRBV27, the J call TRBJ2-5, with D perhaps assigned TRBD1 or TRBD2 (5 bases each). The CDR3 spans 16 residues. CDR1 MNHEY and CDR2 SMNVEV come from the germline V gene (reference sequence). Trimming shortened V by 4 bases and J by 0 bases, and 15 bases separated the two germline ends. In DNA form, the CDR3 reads TGTGCCAGCAGTTCCTCGGGACCCCCGTACCAAGAGACCCAGTACTTC. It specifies CASSSSGPPYQETQYF.

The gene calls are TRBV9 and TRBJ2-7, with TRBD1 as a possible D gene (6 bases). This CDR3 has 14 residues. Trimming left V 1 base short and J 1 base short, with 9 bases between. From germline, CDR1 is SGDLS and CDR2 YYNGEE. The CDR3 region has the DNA TGTGCCAGCAGCGTATCAGGGGAATCCTACGAGCAGTACTTC. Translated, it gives CASSVSGESYEQYF.

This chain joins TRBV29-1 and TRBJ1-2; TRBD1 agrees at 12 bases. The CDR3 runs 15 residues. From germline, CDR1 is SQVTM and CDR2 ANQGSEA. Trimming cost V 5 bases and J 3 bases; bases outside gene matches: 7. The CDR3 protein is CSVPPGTGGDYGYTF. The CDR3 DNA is TGCAGCGTTCCCCCCGGGACAGGGGGCGACTATGGCTACACCTTC.

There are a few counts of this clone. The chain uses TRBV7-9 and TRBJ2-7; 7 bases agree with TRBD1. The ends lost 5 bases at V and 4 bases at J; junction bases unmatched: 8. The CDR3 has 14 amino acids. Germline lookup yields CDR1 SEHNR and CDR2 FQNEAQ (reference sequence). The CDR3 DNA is TGTGCCAGCAGCGGACGGACAGGAGGTTACGAGCAGTACTTC. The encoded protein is CASSGRTGGYEQYF.

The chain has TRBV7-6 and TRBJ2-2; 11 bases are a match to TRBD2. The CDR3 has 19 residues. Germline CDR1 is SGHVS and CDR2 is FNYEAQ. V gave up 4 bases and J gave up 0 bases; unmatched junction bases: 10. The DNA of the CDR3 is TGTGCCAGCAGCTGGATAGCGGGAGGGCCGAACGCGAACACCGGGGAGCTGTTTTTT. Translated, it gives CASSWIAGGPNANTGELFF.

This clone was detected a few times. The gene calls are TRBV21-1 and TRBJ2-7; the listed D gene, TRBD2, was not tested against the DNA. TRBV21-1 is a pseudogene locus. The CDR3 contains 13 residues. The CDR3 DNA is TGTGCCAGCAGCAAGAGAGGCAGTACGAAGCAGTACTTC. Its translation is CASSKRGSTKQYF.

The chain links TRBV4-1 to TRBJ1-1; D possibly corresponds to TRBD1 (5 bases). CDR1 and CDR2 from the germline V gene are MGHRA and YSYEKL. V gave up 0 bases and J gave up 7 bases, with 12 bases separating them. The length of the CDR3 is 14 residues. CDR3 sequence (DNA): TGCGCCAGCAGCCAAGAGGGAAGGGGTGGTGAAGCTTTCTTT. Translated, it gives CASSQEGRGGEAFF.

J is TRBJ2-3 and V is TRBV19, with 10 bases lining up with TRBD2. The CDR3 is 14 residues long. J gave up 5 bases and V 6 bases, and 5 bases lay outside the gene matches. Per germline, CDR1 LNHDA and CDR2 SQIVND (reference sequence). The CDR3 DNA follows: TGTGCCAGTAGCCCTCTAGCGGGAGTAGATACGCAGTATTTT. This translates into CASSPLAGVDTQYF. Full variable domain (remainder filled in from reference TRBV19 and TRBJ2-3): DGGITQSPKYLFRKEGQNVTLSCEQNLNHDAMYWYRQDPGQGLRLIYYSQIVNDFQKGDIAEGYSVSREKKESFPLTVTSAQKNPTAFYLCASSPLAGVDTQYFGPGTRLTVL.